This TCR beta chain stems from a study of human T cells and chemical hapten exposure. In the study overall: 2% DPC applied to an approximately 2 cm by approximately 2 cm arm area sensitized donors.

Individual cDNA molecules had unique molecular identifiers attached to them by the library. Via MiXCR, TCRdb re-called the RACE reads, giving one row per CDR3 protein. The sample has 150,000 to 200,000 distinct CDR3 sequences, about 14% seen once; the top ten hold less than 2%. There are many counts of this clonotype. Described time point: patch test 1, 2 weeks after DPC sensitization. Stated treatment: therapeutic diphenylcyclopropenone sensitization with weekly scalp DPC. Prior to application of each patch test, blood was drawn. Trimming left V 1 base short and J 8 bases short, with 15 bases between. Germline V CDR1 and CDR2: LGHNA, YSLEER. The CDR3 consists of 16 residues.

This receptor was identified in a woman aged 30 to 39 with alopecia areata. Some clones in this sample may be carry-over from other donors' samples. This rearrangement joins TRBV4-3 to TRBJ1-6; D may be TRBD1 (5 bases). The specimen was whole blood, collected in connection with sensitization to the hapten diphenylcyclopropenone (DPC). CDR3 nucleotide sequence: TGCGCCAGCAGCCAAGCCTCGAGGCAGGGCGATTCACCCCTCCACTTT. This translates into CASSQASRQGDSPLHF.